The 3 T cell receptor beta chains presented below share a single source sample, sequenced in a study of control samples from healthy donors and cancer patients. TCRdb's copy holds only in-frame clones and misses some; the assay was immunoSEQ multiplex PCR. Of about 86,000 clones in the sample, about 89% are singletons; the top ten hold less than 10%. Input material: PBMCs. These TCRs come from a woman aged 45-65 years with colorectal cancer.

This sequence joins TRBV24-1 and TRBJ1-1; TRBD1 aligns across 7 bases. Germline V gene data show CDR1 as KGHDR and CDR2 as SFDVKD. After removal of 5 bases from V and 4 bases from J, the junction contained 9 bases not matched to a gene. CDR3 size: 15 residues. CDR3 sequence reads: CATSGGGGLGTEAFF. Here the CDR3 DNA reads TGTGCCACCAGTGGAGGGGGCGGCTTGGGCACTGAAGCTTTCTTT.

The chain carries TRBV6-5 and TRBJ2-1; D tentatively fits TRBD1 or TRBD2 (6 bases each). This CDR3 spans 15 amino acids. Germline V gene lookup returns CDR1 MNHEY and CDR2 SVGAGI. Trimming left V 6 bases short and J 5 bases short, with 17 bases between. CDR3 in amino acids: CASSLTDGGHNEQFF. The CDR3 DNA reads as TGTGCCAGCAGCTTGACAGACGGGGGCCACAATGAGCAGTTCTTC.

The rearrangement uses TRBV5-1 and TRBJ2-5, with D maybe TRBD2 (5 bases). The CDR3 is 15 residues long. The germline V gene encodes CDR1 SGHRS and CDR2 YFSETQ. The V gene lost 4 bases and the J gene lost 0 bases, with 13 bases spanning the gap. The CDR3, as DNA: TGCGCCAGCAGCCAGGACCCGGGGTACCAAGAGACCCAGTACTTC. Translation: CASSQDPGYQETQYF.